These 20 T cell receptor beta chains share one sample of origin, sequenced in a study of spatial heterogeneity in lung cancer. Time point indicated: sample taken at primary tumor resection. TCRdb fed the 5' RACE reads into MiXCR, producing one record per CDR3 protein. The data show roughly 3,200 distinct CDR3 sequences, 3% to 4% seen once. The sequenced sample was lung tissue, obtained at surgery. These receptor sequences come from a human donor with early-stage non-small cell lung cancer.

This clonotype is classed as medium-sized. This beta chain represents an off-target read in a library built for alpha chains; its size is of limited meaning. The gene calls are TRBV29-1 and TRBJ1-4, with a tentative D call TRBD1 (5 bases). The length of the CDR3 is 15 residues. V lost 7 bases to trimming and J lost 4 bases, with 19 bases between them. CDR1 SQVTM and CDR2 ANQGSEA come from the germline V gene. The chain's CDR3 is CSAVSDRGVNEKLFF. CDR3 bases: TGCAGCGCTGTTTCCGATAGGGGAGTTAATGAAAAACTGTTTTTT.

By its share, this clonotype is medium-sized. A library made for alpha chains picked up this beta chain off target, so its size means little. The chain has TRBV19 and TRBJ1-2, with 7 bases lining up with TRBD1. V was clipped by 5 bases and J by 4 bases; unmatched bases: 10. The CDR3 extends over 15 amino acids. Germline CDR1 is LNHDA and CDR2 is SQIVND (reference sequence). The CDR3 region has the DNA TGTGCCAGTAGTGCCGATGCAGGGGGTTCCTATGGCTACACCTTC. It is translated as CASSADAGGSYGYTF.

This clonotype is medium-sized in the sample. Because the library targeted alpha chains, this beta chain is an off-target read whose size means little. The DNA of the CDR3 is TGTGCCAGTAGCCGATTCCTGAACACCGGGGAGCTGTTTTTT. It yields the protein CASSRFLNTGELFF. The chain joins TRBV19 to TRBJ2-2; no clear D. Deletions cut 6 bases from V and 1 base from J, with 9 bases between. The CDR3 is 14 amino acids. Germline loops: CDR1 LNHDA, CDR2 SQIVND (reference sequence).

This clonotype was counted only a few times. Sequence at one end of the junction differs from germline and may be a read error. This beta chain turned up in a library designed for alpha chains; as an off-target read, its abundance says little. V usage is TRBV7-2 and J usage is TRBJ2-1, with a tentative D call TRBD1 (6 bases). CDR3 size: 13 residues. Germline-derived CDR1 and CDR2 are SGHTA and FQGNSA. CDR3 in DNA: TGTGCCAGCAGCTTGGACAGAGGACAGACAAACCGCTTC. The encoded protein is CASSLDRGQTNRF.

This clonotype qualifies as medium-sized. Since the library was made to target alpha chains, this beta chain is a stray read and its abundance is not meaningful. The chain has TRBV9 and TRBJ2-1; D possibly matches TRBD1 or TRBD2 (6 bases each). Germline V lookup: CDR1 SGDLS, CDR2 YYNGEE. With 5 bases removed from V and 9 bases from J, the gap between germline ends came to 21 bases. The CDR3 runs to 15 residues. CDR3 sequence: CASSYPGGSQGEQFF. CDR3 bases: TGTGCCAGCAGTTATCCCGGGGGCAGTCAGGGTGAGCAGTTCTTC.

This clonotype is judged medium-sized. The library was built for alpha chains, so this beta chain is an off-target read and its size means little. V usage is TRBV14 and J usage is TRBJ2-7; tentatively, D is TRBD1 (6 bases). The V end lost 6 bases, the J end lost 0 bases, and 12 bases lay between the germline ends. This CDR3 region has 14 residues. Looked up from germline, CDR1 is SGHDN and CDR2 is FVKESK. This CDR3 is CASRGQKSSYEQYF. CDR3 sequence (DNA): TGTGCCAGCAGAGGACAGAAGAGCTCCTACGAGCAGTACTTC.

This clonotype is categorized as medium-sized (0.01 to 0.1%). This beta chain is off target for a library built for alpha chains, so its abundance means little. V and J are TRBV2 and TRBJ1-5; possibly TRBD1 for D (6 bases). The CDR3 loop spans 15 amino acids. Trimming stripped 0 bases from V and 7 bases from J, with 13 bases between. Germline CDR1 and CDR2: SNHLY and FYNNEI. The CDR3: CASSEARGAGQPQHF. In DNA, the CDR3 is TGTGCCAGCAGTGAAGCACGGGGGGCAGGACAGCCCCAGCATTTT.

By frequency in the sample, this clonotype is large (0.1 to 1%). As an off-target read in a library built for alpha chains, this beta chain has a frequency of little significance. The chain is built from TRBV20-1 and TRBJ2-1, with TRBD2 identical over 8 bases. The CDR3 consists of 14 residues. Germline V gene data show CDR1 as DFQATT and CDR2 as SNEGSKA (reference sequence). V lost 3 bases, J lost 1 base, and 2 bases stayed unmatched. CDR3 in DNA: TGCAGTGCTAGGTCGGGGGGGTCCTACAATGAGCAGTTCTTC. This codes for CSARSGGSYNEQFF.

This clonotype counts as medium-sized (0.01 to 0.1%). This beta chain is an off-target read within a library intended for alpha chains, so its frequency means little. The gene calls are TRBV4-2 and TRBJ1-4; TRBD1 agrees at 9 bases. The CDR3 is 18 amino acids. Germline V gene data show CDR1 as LGHNA and CDR2 as YNFKEQ. V gave up 4 bases and J gave up 0 bases; unmatched junction bases: 9. As DNA, the CDR3 is TGTGCCAGCAGCCTGGGACAGGGTCGAGTTGCAACTAATGAAAAACTGTTTTTT. It specifies CASSLGQGRVATNEKLFF.

As to this clonotype: Being off target in a library aimed at alpha chains, this beta chain has a size of little meaning. V and J are TRBV14 and TRBJ2-1; D is unresolved. The germline gives CDR1 SGHDN, CDR2 FVKESK. Trimming shortened V by 0 bases and J by 9 bases, and 12 bases separated the two germline ends. The CDR3 is made up of 14 amino acids. The CDR3 bases are TGTGCCAGCAGCCAAGATTGGGATAGACCTGAGCAGTTCTTC. It is translated as CASSQDWDRPEQFF.

This clonotype is medium-sized within its sample. A library prepared for alpha chains yielded this beta chain as an off-target read; its size is of little meaning. This chain uses TRBV6-5 with TRBJ1-5; 7 bases align to TRBD1. The ends lost 6 bases at V and 7 bases at J; junction bases unmatched: 3. This CDR3 region has 12 residues. Germline V gives CDR1 MNHEY, CDR2 SVGAGI. The CDR3 DNA reads TGTGCCAGCAGGCAGGGGGACCAGCCCCAGCATTTT. This encodes CASRQGDQPQHF.

This clonotype counts as medium-sized (0.01 to 0.1%). The library was built for alpha chains, so this beta chain is an off-target read and its size means little. This rearrangement joins TRBV6-6 to TRBJ2-4; 13 nucleotides agree with TRBD2. This CDR3 spans 15 amino acids. CDR1 is MNHNY, CDR2 SVGAGI, per germline (reference sequence). The V segment lost 6 bases and the J segment 16 bases; nucleotides outside the gene matches: 15. The CDR3 is CASRPRLAGGQTLYF. In DNA, the CDR3 is TGTGCCAGCAGACCTAGACTAGCGGGGGGCCAAACTCTCTACTTC.

This clonotype was recorded a few times. The library was built for alpha chains, so this beta chain is an off-target read and its size means little. The chain employs TRBV18 and TRBJ2-1; perhaps TRBD2 as D (6 bases). The CDR3 consists of 13 residues. The V gene's germline CDR1 is KGHSH and CDR2 LQKENI. V lost 9 bases to trimming and J lost 1 base, with 10 bases between them. CDR3: CASREVSYNEQFF. As DNA, the CDR3 is TGTGCCAGTAGGGAGGTTTCCTACAATGAGCAGTTCTTC.

This clonotype was recorded at least ten times. In a library made to pick up alpha chains, this beta chain is a stray read with a size that means little. This chain connects TRBV14 to TRBJ2-1; 7 nucleotides agree with TRBD2. Trimming removed 4 bases from V and 7 bases from J; junction bases left unmatched: 10. Looked up from germline, CDR1 is SGHDN and CDR2 is FVKESK. This CDR3 contains 15 residues. DNA for the CDR3: TGTGCCAGCAGCCGACCCTCGGGCGGGAGAAATGAGCAGTTCTTC. This gives the protein CASSRPSGGRNEQFF.

This clonotype is classed as medium-sized. This beta chain is an off-target read within a library intended for alpha chains, so its frequency means little. This chain joins TRBV7-2 and TRBJ2-1; 11 positions agree with TRBD2. Germline V lookup: CDR1 SGHTA, CDR2 FQGNSA. CDR3 length: 15 amino acids. J lost 9 bases, V lost 0 bases, and 4 bases had no gene match. CDR3 in amino acids: CASSLALAGGSEQFF. The CDR3 DNA reads as TGTGCCAGCAGCTTAGCCTTAGCGGGGGGGAGTGAGCAGTTCTTC.

By its share, this clonotype is medium-sized. This beta chain is off target for a library built for alpha chains, so its abundance means little. V is TRBV6-4 and J is TRBJ1-1, with D tentatively TRBD1 (5 bases). CDR1 MRHNA and CDR2 SNTAGT come from the germline V gene. The length of the CDR3 is 14 residues. The V and J ends lost 4 bases and 6 bases respectively, with 15 bases between them. In DNA, the CDR3 is TGTGCCAGCAGTGCCTCACCCGGGACTTCTGAAGCTTTCTTT. Encoded protein: CASSASPGTSEAFF.

This clonotype is medium-sized (0.01 to 0.1%) within its sample. This beta chain was picked up by a library intended for alpha chains and is off target, so its count carries little meaning. The chain links TRBV20-1 to TRBJ1-3; maybe TRBD1 (5 bases). Trimming took 1 base from V and 1 from J, leaving 11 bases between them. The germline V gene has CDR1 DFQATT and CDR2 SNEGSKA (reference sequence). The CDR3 contains 15 residues. The CDR3 region has the DNA TGCAGTGCTAGAGCCGACAGCGGGTCTGGAAACACCATATATTTT. Translated: CSARADSGSGNTIYF.

This clonotype is termed medium-sized. For a library built for alpha chains, this beta chain is a stray read; little rests on its size. The chain combines TRBV20-1 with TRBJ1-1, with D hard to call. The ends were cut back, 5 bases at V and 3 bases at J, with 13 bases in the middle. The CDR3 is made up of 13 amino acids. Germline V lookup: CDR1 DFQATT, CDR2 SNEGSKA (reference sequence). Written as DNA, the CDR3 is TGCAGTGCTTCGAGGATTGGCGACACTGAAGCTTTCTTT. Protein product: CSASRIGDTEAFF.

Turning to this clonotype: This beta chain slipped into a library made for alpha chains as a stray read, so its size is not meaningful. This sequence joins TRBV7-8 and TRBJ2-4; TRBD1 matches at 7 bases. CDR3 length: 14 residues. Germline V CDR1 and CDR2: SGHVS, FQNEAQ. V trimming: 5 bases; J trimming: 7 bases; junction bases outside the gene matches: 8. In DNA, the CDR3 is TGTGCCAGCAGCAAATCTACAGGGGCGAACATTCAGTACTTC. Translated, it gives CASSKSTGANIQYF.

This clonotype showed up many times. This beta chain is a stray sequence in a library constructed for alpha chains; its clone size is not meaningful. The chain is built from TRBV5-1 and TRBJ2-5, with TRBD2 matching over 9 bases. The V segment lost 4 bases and the J segment 5 bases; nucleotides outside the gene matches: 9. CDR1 is SGHRS and CDR2 is YFSETQ in the germline V gene. This CDR3 comprises 15 residues. The CDR3 loop reads CASSHGTSSRETQYF. CDR3 nucleotide sequence: TGCGCCAGCAGCCACGGGACTAGCAGTAGGGAGACCCAGTACTTC. The variable domain in full, completed from reference TRBV5-1 and TRBJ2-5, reads KAGVTQTPRYLIKTRGQQVTLSCSPISGHRSVSWYQQTPGQGLQFLFEYFSETQRNKGNFPGRFSGRQFSNSRSEMNVSTLELGDSALYLCASSHGTSSRETQYFGPGTRLLVL.